The 6 T cell receptor beta chains below all came from one sample that was sequenced in a study of T cell responses to AZD1222 COVID-19 vaccine (dated by TCRdb to the early 2020s). Libraries were made using the immunoSEQ multiplex PCR assay. Held by TCRdb, this immuneACCESS table contains in-frame sequences only and omits some clones. Under half of the omission traces to an unresolved V gene where checked; the cause of the rest is unknown. The sample table shows around 120,000 clones, and 70% to 90% are seen once. The ten most abundant clones make up roughly 3.9% of the sample. Explained via the paper, the time point label denotes: baseline before first vaccination. The sample's treatment or condition label, decoded: meningococcal conjugate vaccine given as trial control. The sequencing here drew on peripheral blood, taken on day 0 of MenACWY control vaccination. The receptors here all came from an adult in good health.

This chain uses TRBV19 with TRBJ1-5, with unresolved D. The V gene's germline CDR1 is LNHDA and CDR2 SQIVND (reference sequence). The V and J ends lost 4 bases and 3 bases respectively, with 7 bases between them. The CDR3 extends over 13 amino acids. CDR3 nucleotides: TGTGCCAGTAGTACCCACAACAATCAGCCCCAGCATTTT. Its translation is CASSTHNNQPQHF.

This clone was recorded once. V gene TRBV5-1 combines with J gene TRBJ1-5; unclear D gene. V dropped 2 bases and J dropped 4 bases, with 7 bases sitting between them. Germline loops: CDR1 SGHRS, CDR2 YFSETQ. This CDR3 is 13 amino acids long. CDR3 protein: CASSFESNQPQHF. DNA of the CDR3: TGCGCCAGCAGCTTCGAATCTAATCAGCCCCAGCATTTT.

The gene calls are TRBV5-1 and TRBJ2-7, with a weak D call TRBD2 (5 bases). V gave up 0 bases and J gave up 5 bases, with 18 bases separating them. The V gene's germline CDR1 is SGHRS and CDR2 YFSETQ. The CDR3 sequence is 16 residues long. The CDR3: CASSLGEDSILDEQYF. Here the CDR3 DNA reads TGCGCCAGCAGCTTGGGTGAGGACTCCATTCTTGACGAGCAGTACTTC.

This chain connects TRBV6-1 to TRBJ1-2; 9 bases are shared with TRBD1. This CDR3 has 14 amino acids. J lost 6 bases, V lost 0 bases, and 2 bases had no gene match. Germline values: CDR1 MNHNS, CDR2 SASEGT. As DNA, the CDR3 is TGTGCCAGCAGTGAAGCAGGGGACAGGGATGGCTACACCTTC. Its translation is CASSEAGDRDGYTF.

The chain recombines TRBV6-5 with TRBJ1-1, with D unclear. This CDR3 spans 13 amino acids. CDR1 and CDR2 (germline): MNHEY, SVGAGI. V dropped 8 bases and J dropped 8 bases, with 18 bases sitting between them. CDR3 sequence: CASLPWTEGEAFF. DNA of the CDR3: TGTGCCAGCCTCCCTTGGACGGAAGGGGAAGCTTTCTTT.

This clone was detected a few times. The chain is built from TRBV5-6 and TRBJ2-1; TRBD1 aligns across 11 bases. The germline V gene encodes CDR1 SGHDT and CDR2 YYEEEE. Unmatched junction bases numbered 2, after V lost 3 bases and J lost 6 bases. The CDR3 totals 14 residues. Here the CDR3 reads CASSYGQGANEQFF. For the CDR3, the DNA is TGTGCCAGCAGCTATGGACAGGGGGCCAATGAGCAGTTCTTC.